These 8 T cell receptor beta chains share one sample of origin, sequenced in a study of T cell responses to AZD1222 COVID-19 vaccine. Data came from immunoSEQ multiplex PCR; TCRdb stores just in-frame clones and leaves some out. The sample contains 150,000 to 200,000 clones, about 83% of which appear only once. The sample consisted of peripheral blood, taken 28 days after the second AZD1222 dose. The receptors here all came from an adult who received the AZD1222 COVID-19 vaccine.

This clone was seen more than once but under ten times. The J gene is TRBJ2-3, the V gene TRBV18; no definite D call. CDR1 KGHSH and CDR2 LQKENI come from the germline V gene. The CDR3 extends over 16 amino acids. V dropped 0 bases and J dropped 1 base, with 11 bases sitting between them. CDR3 bases: TGTGCCAGCTCACCACCGTTAGGCTGGGGCACAGATACGCAGTATTTT. Protein sequence: CASSPPLGWGTDTQYF.

In its sample, this clone was seen once. The chain links TRBV5-4 to TRBJ2-7; 8 bases line up with TRBD2. V lost 3 bases and J lost 6; bases outside the gene matches: 11. CDR3 length: 15 residues. Per the germline V gene, CDR1 is SGHNT and CDR2 is YYREEE (reference sequence). In DNA, the CDR3 is TGTGCCAGCAGCTCCTCTTGGACTAGCTACTTCGAGCAGTACTTC. Translated, it gives CASSSSWTSYFEQYF. Full variable domain (outside the CDR3, taken from reference TRBV5-4 and TRBJ2-7): ETGVTQSPTHLIKTRGQQVTLRCSSQSGHNTVSWYQQALGQGPQFIFQYYREEENGRGNFPPRFSGLQFPNYSSELNVNALELDDSALYLCASSSSWTSYFEQYFGPGTRLTVT.

The CDR3, as DNA: TGTGCCACTTCCCGGGAAGGGTGGAATCAGCCCCAGCATTTT. It yields the protein CATSREGWNQPQHF. This chain joins TRBV19 and TRBJ1-5; the D is unclear. The length of the CDR3 is 14 residues. Per germline, CDR1 LNHDA and CDR2 SQIVND (reference sequence). V lost 10 bases and J lost 4, with 17 bases in between.

The V gene is TRBV5-1, the J gene TRBJ2-3; D gene unclear. The ends were cut back, 1 base at V and 2 bases at J, with 11 bases in the middle. Germline V gene lookup returns CDR1 SGHRS and CDR2 YFSETQ. The CDR3 is 15 amino acids. As DNA, the CDR3 is TGCGCCAGCAGCTTGAAGGCCCGGCACACAGATACGCAGTATTTT. Protein product: CASSLKARHTDTQYF.

The gene calls are TRBV3-1 (or the pseudogene TRBV3-2) and TRBJ1-1; D is unclear. The CDR3 sequence is 14 residues long. Trimming stripped 2 bases from V and 3 bases from J, with 10 bases between. The germline CDR1 and CDR2 sequences are LGHDT and YNNKEL (reference sequence). The CDR3 protein is CASSQLAGDTEAFF. DNA for the CDR3: TGTGCCAGCAGCCAACTCGCCGGAGACACTGAAGCTTTCTTT.

The chain is built from TRBV4-2 and TRBJ2-7; 7 bases fit TRBD2. The CDR3 is 16 amino acids. The J segment lost 2 bases and the V segment lost 0 bases, leaving 7 bases of the junction unmatched. Germline V gives CDR1 LGHNA, CDR2 YNFKEQ. CDR3 region: CASSQDKSGTTYEQYF. The CDR3 bases are TGTGCCAGCAGCCAAGATAAAAGCGGGACCACCTACGAGCAGTACTTC.

This chain uses TRBV5-1 with TRBJ1-4, with a weak D call TRBD1 (6 bases). Germline V lookup: CDR1 SGHRS, CDR2 YFSETQ. The CDR3 runs 17 residues. V gave up 0 bases and J gave up 7 bases, with 19 bases separating them. Written as DNA, the CDR3 is TGCGCCAGCAGCTTGGATCCGGGGGGCGCGGGAAGTGAAAAACTGTTTTTT. As protein: CASSLDPGGAGSEKLFF.

CDR3 nucleotide sequence: TGTGCCAGCAGCCAAGAACAGCCTCTTGACACCGGGGAGCTGTTTTTT. As protein: CASSQEQPLDTGELFF. The chain couples TRBV3-1 (or the pseudogene TRBV3-2) to TRBJ2-2; D is ambiguous. Trimming took off 0 bases at V and 3 bases at J, with 11 bases between the two ends. The CDR3 runs 16 residues. In germline, CDR1 is LGHDT, CDR2 YNNKEL (reference sequence).